This T cell receptor beta chain derives from a study of T cells of healthy individuals (dated by TCRdb to 2017 to 2018). Preparation of the library involved 5' RACE. TCRdb shows the sequencer as Illumina MiSeq. TCRdb took the public reads, trimmed them with fastp at Q25, ran MiXCR for clone calling and kept in-frame beta chains. Identical CDR3 proteins give one entry, which carries the most common genes and DNA. The sample includes 95,000 to 100,000 distinct CDR3 sequences, with under 20% observed a single time. Around 6.5% of the sample is held by the ten biggest clonotypes. Taken from the germline V gene, the CDR1 and CDR2 loops are LGHNA and YNFKEQ. The CDR3 starts with the cysteine, ends with the phenylalanine, and has 16 residues. Of all the DNA, just the CDR3 is kept, 48 bases in frame from base 1. After removal of 2 bases from V and 5 bases from J, the junction retains 9 bases not matched to a gene.

This clonotype was seen only a few times. Its antigen remains undetermined. Within one base of it there is no much larger clone, and no base qualities were kept. This TCR derives from a human donor in good health. Here the chain combines TRBV4-2 and TRBJ2-1; the junction holds 7 bases that match TRBD2. The nucleotide sequence reads TGTGCCAGCAGCCAACCTTGGGGGGGGTTGGACAATGAGCAGTTCTTC. Its protein product is CASSQPWGGLDNEQFF.